The rows below give T cell receptor beta chains drawn from one sample of a study of blood T cells in healthy people across ages. Each CDR3 protein gets one entry after TCRdb re-called the 5' RACE reads with MiXCR. Of 1,800,000 or so distinct CDR3 sequences listed, more than 35% were seen once; the top ten hold more than 20%. Sequencing used blood. All receptors come from a human donor in good health. The CDR3 runs from the conserved cysteine through the conserved F or W. The order of the fields is V gene, D gene, J gene, clone size, CDR3 protein, CDR3 DNA. D genes are given only for firm matches. The size of a clone is reported for some rows only, either as once, few or many, or as a class for expanded clones.

v_gene: TRBV2
d_gene: -
j_gene: TRBJ2-3
abundance: -
CDR3aa: CTSSGHITDAQYF
CDR3nt: TGTACCAGCAGTGGTCACATCACAGATGCGCAGTATTTT

v_gene: TRBV6-6
d_gene: -
j_gene: TRBJ1-2
abundance: many
CDR3aa: CASRDASYGYTF
CDR3nt: TGTGCCAGCCGCGACGCTAGCTATGGCTACACCTTC

v_gene: TRBV15
d_gene: TRBD2
j_gene: TRBJ2-7
abundance: -
CDR3aa: CATGLGTSGYNEQYF
CDR3nt: TGTGCCACCGGGCTTGGGACTAGTGGATACAATGAGCAGTACTTC

v_gene: TRBV15
d_gene: -
j_gene: TRBJ1-5
abundance: -
CDR3aa: CATSPPGQGWNQPQHF
CDR3nt: TGTGCCACCAGCCCCCCCGGGCAGGGTTGGAATCAGCCCCAGCATTTT

v_gene: TRBV5-5
d_gene: -
j_gene: TRBJ1-2
abundance: -
CDR3aa: CASSLSAGSLSWYGYTF
CDR3nt: TGTGCCAGCAGCTTGTCAGCAGGGTCTCTTTCTTGGTATGGCTACACCTTC

v_gene: TRBV4-1
d_gene: -
j_gene: TRBJ2-3
abundance: -
CDR3aa: CASSQGPRGTLYF
CDR3nt: TGCGCCAGCAGCCAAGGGCCCCGGGGTACGCTGTATTTT

v_gene: TRBV7-8
d_gene: -
j_gene: TRBJ2-5
abundance: few
CDR3aa: CASSFTRAGQETQYF
CDR3nt: TGTGCCAGCAGCTTCACGAGGGCAGGACAAGAGACCCAGTACTTC

v_gene: TRBV20-1
d_gene: TRBD1
j_gene: TRBJ1-2
abundance: -
CDR3aa: CSAAGTGEWNGYTF
CDR3nt: TGCAGTGCTGCCGGGACAGGGGAATGGAATGGCTACACCTTC

v_gene: TRBV20-1
d_gene: -
j_gene: TRBJ2-5
abundance: -
CDR3aa: CSARVLGTETQYF
CDR3nt: TGCAGTGCTAGAGTCTTGGGGACAGAGACCCAGTACTTC

v_gene: TRBV12-3/TRBV12-4
d_gene: -
j_gene: TRBJ1-1
abundance: -
CDR3aa: CASSWTSTEAFF
CDR3nt: TGTGCCAGCAGCTGGACAAGTACTGAAGCTTTCTTT

v_gene: TRBV11-1
d_gene: TRBD1
j_gene: TRBJ2-7
abundance: -
CDR3aa: CASSLLGTGENEQDF
CDR3nt: TGTGCCAGCAGCTTACTCGGGACAGGGGAAAACGAGCAGGACTTC

v_gene: TRBV6-1
d_gene: -
j_gene: TRBJ2-7
abundance: few
CDR3aa: CASSEAAGFGAYEQYF
CDR3nt: TGTGCCAGCAGTGAAGCCGCGGGTTTCGGCGCCTACGAGCAGTACTTC

v_gene: TRBV6-5
d_gene: TRBD1
j_gene: TRBJ1-2
abundance: many
CDR3aa: CASSRQGADGYTF
CDR3nt: TGTGCCAGCAGCCGACAGGGGGCGGATGGCTACACCTTC

v_gene: TRBV4-1
d_gene: -
j_gene: TRBJ2-7
abundance: -
CDR3aa: CASSQGRGPSYEQYF
CDR3nt: TGCGCCAGCAGCCAAGGCAGGGGACCCTCCTACGAGCAGTACTTC

v_gene: TRBV7-3
d_gene: -
j_gene: TRBJ2-5
abundance: few
CDR3aa: CASSLRGGTAQETQYF
CDR3nt: TGTGCCAGCAGCTTACGAGGGGGGACAGCCCAAGAGACCCAGTACTTC

v_gene: TRBV2
d_gene: -
j_gene: TRBJ1-6
abundance: few
CDR3aa: CASSVGDVANSPLHF
CDR3nt: TGTGCCAGCAGTGTAGGGGACGTCGCTAATTCACCCCTCCACTTT

v_gene: TRBV5-1
d_gene: TRBD2
j_gene: TRBJ2-5
abundance: few
CDR3aa: CASSLEGGGPETQYF
CDR3nt: TGCGCCAGCAGCTTGGAGGGCGGGGGACCAGAGACCCAGTACTTC

v_gene: TRBV29-1
d_gene: TRBD1
j_gene: TRBJ2-2
abundance: few
CDR3aa: CSVTGAGGELFF
CDR3nt: TGCAGCGTGACAGGGGCCGGCGGGGAGCTGTTTTTT

v_gene: TRBV6-5
d_gene: -
j_gene: TRBJ2-1
abundance: -
CDR3aa: CASSRGTPGDEQFF
CDR3nt: TGTGCCAGCAGCCGCGGGACCCCCGGTGATGAGCAGTTCTTC

v_gene: TRBV12-5
d_gene: TRBD2
j_gene: TRBJ2-3
abundance: once
CDR3aa: CASAVWRRGGLAGRLSTDTQYF
CDR3nt: TGTGCTAGTGCCGTTTGGCGAAGGGGTGGACTAGCGGGGAGACTAAGCACAGATACGCAGTATTTT

v_gene: TRBV6-2/TRBV6-3
d_gene: TRBD1
j_gene: TRBJ2-3
abundance: -
CDR3aa: CASSYLPDRGDTDTQYF
CDR3nt: TGTGCCAGCAGTTACCTTCCTGACAGGGGGGACACAGATACGCAGTATTTT

v_gene: TRBV29-1
d_gene: -
j_gene: TRBJ1-2
abundance: few
CDR3aa: CTIGRGDGSGYGYTF
CDR3nt: TGCACCATAGGGAGGGGGGACGGCTCAGGGTATGGCTACACCTTC

v_gene: TRBV3-1
d_gene: TRBD1
j_gene: TRBJ1-4
abundance: few
CDR3aa: CASSRPGQNEKLFF
CDR3nt: TGTGCCAGCAGCCGCCCGGGACAGAATGAAAAACTGTTTTTT

v_gene: TRBV29-1
d_gene: -
j_gene: TRBJ1-6
abundance: -
CDR3aa: CSVEGKGYSPLHF
CDR3nt: TGCAGCGTTGAAGGGAAAGGATATTCACCCCTCCACTTT

v_gene: TRBV7-3
d_gene: -
j_gene: TRBJ2-4
abundance: -
CDR3aa: CASSRRAQEIQYF
CDR3nt: TGTGCCAGCAGTAGAAGGGCGCAAGAGATCCAGTACTTC

v_gene: TRBV7-2
d_gene: -
j_gene: TRBJ1-5
abundance: -
CDR3aa: CASSLAWPGVNQPQHF
CDR3nt: TGTGCCAGCAGCTTAGCATGGCCAGGGGTCAATCAGCCCCAGCATTTT

v_gene: TRBV20-1
d_gene: -
j_gene: TRBJ1-1
abundance: -
CDR3aa: CSATGPSVNTEAFF
CDR3nt: TGCAGTGCTACTGGGCCGTCGGTGAACACTGAAGCTTTCTTT

v_gene: TRBV6-6
d_gene: -
j_gene: TRBJ1-4
abundance: once
CDR3aa: CASLSVGEKLFF
CDR3nt: TGTGCCAGCCTAAGTGTTGGTGAAAAACTGTTTTTT

v_gene: TRBV7-8
d_gene: -
j_gene: TRBJ1-1
abundance: -
CDR3aa: CASAQGRNTEAFF
CDR3nt: TGTGCCAGCGCTCAGGGGCGTAATACTGAAGCTTTCTTT

v_gene: TRBV12-3/TRBV12-4
d_gene: TRBD1
j_gene: TRBJ1-4
abundance: -
CDR3aa: CASSFGRGRGEKLFF
CDR3nt: TGTGCCAGCAGTTTCGGCAGGGGGCGCGGTGAAAAACTGTTTTTT